The 20 T cell receptor beta chains below were found in one sample sequenced in a study of T cells after yellow fever vaccination. TCRdb re-derived calls from the 5' RACE reads in MiXCR, one entry per CDR3 protein. This table holds approximately 550,000 distinct CDR3 sequences, around an eighth found once. Specimen: PBMCs, collected on the day of the yellow fever booster vaccination. Every receptor here comes from a man younger than 45 who received the YFV17D yellow fever vaccine.

The chain carries TRBV10-3 and TRBJ2-3; 8 bases fit TRBD1. After removal of 2 bases from V and 2 bases from J, the junction contained 6 bases not matched to a gene. The CDR3 runs 16 residues. Per the germline V gene, CDR1 is ENHRY and CDR2 is SYGVKD. CDR3 DNA sequence: TGTGCCATCAGTGAGACCGGGACAGGAGTCACAGATACGCAGTATTTT. Protein product: CAISETGTGVTDTQYF.

In this sample, this clonotype turned up a few times. This chain links TRBV5-6 with TRBJ1-1; TRBD1 agrees at 8 bases. Trimming cost V 4 bases and J 4 bases; bases outside gene matches: 9. The CDR3 covers 15 residues. Germline values: CDR1 SGHDT, CDR2 YYEEEE. Written as DNA, the CDR3 is TGTGCCAGCAGCCCCCCGACAGGGGTGGGCACTGAAGCTTTCTTT. Residues: CASSPPTGVGTEAFF. The whole variable domain, filled in from reference TRBV5-6 and TRBJ1-1, reads DAGVTQSPTHLIKTRGQQVTLRCSPKSGHDTVSWYQQALGQGPQFIFQYYEEEERQRGNFPDRFSGHQFPNYSSELNVNALLLGDSALYLCASSPPTGVGTEAFFGQGTRLTVV.

V and J are TRBV20-1 and TRBJ2-1, with D maybe TRBD2 (5 bases). Germline V gene data show CDR1 as DFQATT and CDR2 as SNEGSKA (reference sequence). Trimming pared 6 bases from V and 0 bases from J, leaving 21 bases between. The CDR3 covers 17 residues. The CDR3, as DNA: TGCAGTGCCCTACACCGGGATCTCGGCGGCTCCTACAATGAGCAGTTCTTC. It codes for CSALHRDLGGSYNEQFF.

The chain couples TRBV4-3 to TRBJ2-1, with D perhaps TRBD2 (5 bases). Germline loops: CDR1 LGHNA, CDR2 YSLEER. Trimming shortened V by 1 base and J by 6 bases, and 10 bases separated the two germline ends. The CDR3 loop spans 14 amino acids. CDR3 in DNA: TGCGCCAGCAGCCAAGGGCGGGCGGTCAATGAGCAGTTCTTC. Residues: CASSQGRAVNEQFF.

The V call is TRBV27, the J call TRBJ2-7; D call uncertain. Trimming pared 8 bases from V and 0 bases from J, leaving 11 bases between. Germline CDR1 MNHEY, CDR2 SMNVEV (reference sequence). The CDR3 consists of 13 residues. The CDR3 reads CASGRVASYEQYF. DNA for the CDR3: TGTGCCAGCGGACGGGTTGCCTCCTACGAGCAGTACTTC.

This clonotype was seen a few times. This sequence joins TRBV30 and TRBJ1-1; 8 bases line up with TRBD1. V was clipped by 0 bases and J by 1 base; unmatched bases: 4. Per the germline V gene, CDR1 is GTSNPN and CDR2 is SVGIG (reference sequence). This CDR3 is 15 amino acids long. In nucleotides, the CDR3 is TGTGCCTGGAGTGTCGAAGGGACAGGGAACACTGAAGCTTTCTTT. This translates into CAWSVEGTGNTEAFF.

This chain uses TRBV5-6 with TRBJ1-4; maybe TRBD1 (5 bases). V shed 4 bases and J shed 10 bases, with 23 bases lying between them. This CDR3 has 16 amino acids. Germline assignment: CDR1 SGHDT and CDR2 YYEEEE. CDR3 sequence reads: CASSESLSGARAKLFF. The CDR3 DNA follows: TGTGCCAGCAGCGAATCTTTGTCTGGGGCGCGGGCAAAACTGTTTTTT.

The chain joins TRBV10-3 to TRBJ2-1; perhaps TRBD2 as D (6 bases). Germline assignment: CDR1 ENHRY and CDR2 SYGVKD. Between the trimmed V and J ends, which lost 8 bases and 10 bases, there was a span of 24 bases. The CDR3 has 15 residues. This CDR3 reads CAIGEESLSGGEQFF. In nucleotides, the CDR3 is TGTGCCATCGGGGAGGAAAGTCTCTCGGGTGGGGAGCAGTTCTTC.

This clonotype showed up just a few times. This chain connects TRBV7-6 to TRBJ2-5; D is uncertain. CDR1 and CDR2 (germline): SGHVS, FNYEAQ. V lost 4 bases and J lost 6, with 6 bases in between. This CDR3 is built from 11 residues. As DNA, the CDR3 is TGTGCCAGCAGCTCCGGACAGACCCAGTACTTC. Residues: CASSSGQTQYF.

This clonotype was counted a few times. The V and J genes are TRBV12-3 or TRBV12-4 and TRBJ1-4; 9 bases fit TRBD1. The trim removed 6 bases at V and 10 bases at J, leaving 6 bases unmatched. CDR3 length: 13 residues. Written as DNA, the CDR3 is TGTGCCAGCAGCCAGGGACAGGGACGAAAACTGTTTTTT. Its protein product is CASSQGQGRKLFF.

The V and J genes are TRBV18 and TRBJ2-2; D remains unclear. The germline gives CDR1 KGHSH, CDR2 LQKENI. Trimming removed 0 bases from V and 4 bases from J, with 15 bases in between. The CDR3 loop spans 17 amino acids. The CDR3 spells CASSPPLTSSGTGELFF. The CDR3, as DNA: TGTGCCAGCTCACCACCGTTAACCAGTTCGGGCACCGGGGAGCTGTTTTTT.

Only a few counts were recorded for this clonotype. The rearrangement links TRBV5-1 to TRBJ2-5; 16 bases map to TRBD2. Trimming removed 4 bases from V and 3 bases from J; junction bases left unmatched: 3. In germline, CDR1 is SGHRS, CDR2 YFSETQ. The CDR3 runs to 16 residues. CDR3 coding DNA: TGCGCCAGCAGCCCAGGGACTAGCGGGAGGGAAGAGACCCAGTACTTC. Translated, it gives CASSPGTSGREETQYF.

This clonotype has just a few counts. This chain uses TRBV23-1 with TRBJ2-7; 8 bases map to TRBD2. TRBV23-1 qualifies as an ORF whose function is uncertain. The CDR3 is made up of 19 amino acids. Losses at the gene ends were 7 bases for V and 1 base for J; bases not matched to a gene: 21. DNA for the CDR3: TGCGCCAGCACCTATGGACGACAGCCGGAGCGGGAGACTTCCTACGAGCAGTACTTC. As protein: CASTYGRQPERETSYEQYF.

The chain is built from TRBV23-1 and TRBJ1-2, with D unclear. TRBV23-1 is given ORF status, its function remaining uncertain. The CDR3 spans 13 residues. V lost 4 bases and J lost 7, with 13 bases in between. Here the CDR3 DNA reads TGCGCCAGCAGTCCGAGGACTCCCCCTGGCTACACCTTC. This translates into CASSPRTPPGYTF.

The chain couples TRBV20-1 to TRBJ2-5, with D possibly being TRBD2 (6 bases). The V gene lost 2 bases and the J gene lost 9 bases, with 7 bases spanning the gap. Germline V gives CDR1 DFQATT, CDR2 SNEGSKA (reference sequence). The CDR3 length is 10 residues. The CDR3, as DNA: TGCAGTGCTAGACCGGGGGCCCAGTACTTC. It is translated as CSARPGAQYF.

This chain uses TRBV4-2 with TRBJ2-2; 9 bases fit TRBD1. With 2 bases clipped from V and 1 base from J, the junction kept 17 bases outside the gene matches. This CDR3 is 21 amino acids long. Germline loops: CDR1 LGHNA, CDR2 YNFKEQ. CDR3 nucleotides: TGTGCCAGCAGCCAAACATTGGCTCTGACAGGGGGAAAAGAGAACACCGGGGAGCTGTTTTTT. Translating gives CASSQTLALTGGKENTGELFF.

The V and J genes are TRBV29-1 and TRBJ2-1; TRBD2 is a possible D gene (6 bases). Germline CDR1 reads SQVTM; CDR2 reads ANQGSEA. The CDR3 sequence is 15 residues long. The V end lost 0 bases, the J end lost 2 bases, and 11 bases lay between the germline ends. The CDR3 sequence: CSVEERLAAYNEQFF. CDR3 in DNA: TGCAGCGTTGAAGAAAGGTTAGCGGCCTACAATGAGCAGTTCTTC.

The chain employs TRBV5-1 and TRBJ2-3; D remains ambiguous. Germline CDR1 is SGHRS and CDR2 is YFSETQ. This CDR3 is 16 amino acids long. The V gene lost 2 bases and the J gene lost 2 bases, with 15 bases spanning the gap. DNA of the CDR3: TGCGCCAGCAGCTTTGGGCAAGGAGTGGTCACAGATACGCAGTATTTT. As protein: CASSFGQGVVTDTQYF.

This clonotype has more than one count but fewer than ten. The chain has TRBV6-1 and TRBJ1-5; D not resolved. Germline values: CDR1 MNHNS, CDR2 SASEGT. V lost 6 bases, J lost 0 bases, and 9 bases lay in between. The CDR3 loop spans 14 amino acids. The CDR3 region has the DNA TGTGCCAGCAGCTCGGTTAGTAGCAATCAGCCCCAGCATTTT. This codes for CASSSVSSNQPQHF.

This clonotype showed up just a few times. The chain employs TRBV9 and TRBJ2-3; possibly TRBD2 for D (5 bases). V was cut by 4 bases and J by 3 bases, with 18 bases left in between. The CDR3 totals 16 residues. Germline CDR1 and CDR2: SGDLS and YYNGEE. This chain's CDR3 is CASSTEGAVRTDTQYF. CDR3 nucleotides: TGTGCCAGCAGCACAGAGGGTGCGGTCCGTACAGATACGCAGTATTTT. Looking up the rest from reference TRBV9 and TRBJ2-3 gives the full variable domain: DSGVTQTPKHLITATGQRVTLRCSPRSGDLSVYWYQQSLDQGLQFLIQYYNGEERAKGNILERFSAQQFPDLHSELNLSSLELGDSALYFCASSTEGAVRTDTQYFGPGTRLTVL.